These T cell receptor beta chains were read from a single sample in a study of shared clonotypes between healthy human individuals. Clones were sequenced by immunoSEQ multiplex PCR, and TCRdb holds only the in-frame ones, with some missing. The sample has millions of clones, over 85% seen once; the top ten hold 0.39%. The sequenced material came from naive CD4+ T cells from PBMCs. The origin of the receptors is a man between 18 and 35 years old in good health. Some clones in this sample may be carry-over from other donors' samples. The CDR3 runs from the conserved cysteine through the conserved F or W. The D gene is left open where the match is weak. Not every row has a clone size; where given, it reads once, few, many or a size class.

TRBV28	TRBJ2-1	TRBD2	.	CASSSRVVAGGSDNEQFF	TGTGCCAGCAGTTCCCGCGTAGTAGCGGGAGGGAGCGACAATGAGCAGTTCTTC
TRBV28	TRBJ2-6	.	.	CASGIRAPGANVLTF	TGTGCCAGCGGAATCAGGGCCCCTGGGGCCAACGTCCTGACTTTC
TRBV18	TRBJ1-1	.	.	CASRIGIMNTEAFF	TGTGCCAGCCGCATTGGGATCATGAACACTGAAGCTTTCTTT
TRBV28	TRBJ2-5	TRBD1	.	CASSFGTGVPETQYF	TGTGCCAGCAGTTTCGGGACAGGGGTCCCAGAGACCCAGTACTTC
TRBV30	TRBJ2-7	.	.	CAWSVSYEQYF	TGTGCCTGGAGTGTAAGCTACGAGCAGTACTTC
TRBV7-2	TRBJ2-1	.	.	CASSTILAGAKEDEQFF	TGTGCCAGCAGCACGATCCTTGCCGGGGCTAAGGAAGATGAGCAGTTCTTC
TRBV5-1	TRBJ2-5	TRBD1	.	CASSGRPGTEETQYF	TGCGCCAGCAGCGGACGTCCCGGGACAGAAGAGACCCAGTACTTC
TRBV6-6	TRBJ2-2	.	.	CASSYVEGPTGELFF	TGTGCCAGCAGTTACGTAGAAGGTCCTACCGGGGAGCTGTTTTTT
TRBV4-3	TRBJ1-2	.	.	CASSQDLTANYGYTF	TGCGCCAGCAGCCAAGATTTGACTGCTAACTATGGCTACACCTTC
TRBV11-1	TRBJ2-2	.	once	CASTGQTWNTGELFF	TGTGCCAGCACAGGACAGACCTGGAACACCGGGGAGCTGTTTTTT
TRBV11-2	TRBJ2-7	TRBD2	.	CASSGRGSYEQYF	TGTGCCAGCAGCGGGAGGGGCTCCTACGAGCAGTACTTC
TRBV28	TRBJ2-7	.	.	CASSSRGAGPRPYEQYF	TGTGCCAGCAGTTCCCGGGGGGCGGGCCCCAGGCCCTACGAGCAGTACTTC
TRBV4-2	TRBJ1-2	.	once	CASSQSLDYGYTF	TGTGCCAGCAGCCAAAGTCTTGACTATGGCTACACCTTC
TRBV18	TRBJ1-1	TRBD1	.	CASSLGPEGAAFF	TGTGCCAGCTCACTCGGACCGGAGGGGGCCGCTTTCTTT
TRBV27	TRBJ2-7	.	.	CASSLRVQGYEQYF	TGTGCCAGCAGTTTACGGGTACAGGGATACGAGCAGTACTTC
TRBV10-3	TRBJ2-3	.	once	CATGLRDTDTQYF	TGTGCCACCGGACTCCGGGACACAGATACGCAGTATTTT
TRBV18	TRBJ2-7	.	.	CASSPGPGKVVEQYF	TGTGCCAGCTCACCGGGGCCAGGGAAAGTGGTCGAGCAGTACTTC
TRBV19	TRBJ1-4	.	.	CASTLGPGGREEKLFF	TGTGCCAGTACCCTAGGGCCGGGCGGCCGGGAGGAAAAACTGTTTTTT
TRBV5-1	TRBJ2-5	.	few	CASSLGGEETQYF	TGCGCCAGCAGCTTGGGAGGGGAAGAGACCCAGTACTTC
TRBV28	TRBJ2-7	TRBD1	.	CASSRQGGSYEQYF	TGTGCCAGCAGCCGACAGGGGGGGTCCTACGAGCAGTACTTC
TRBV5-6	TRBJ1-2	TRBD1	.	CASSPGQVAIYGYTF	TGTGCCAGCAGCCCGGGACAGGTGGCGATCTATGGCTACACCTTC
TRBV28	TRBJ2-1	TRBD2	.	CASSPLGLEADNEQFF	TGTGCCAGCAGTCCCCTGGGACTAGAAGCGGACAATGAGCAGTTCTTC
TRBV29-1	TRBJ2-7	TRBD2	.	CSVEDRLAGPYEQYF	TGCAGCGTTGAAGATCGTTTAGCGGGCCCCTACGAGCAGTACTTC
TRBV5-1	TRBJ2-3	.	.	CASSLAGGRITDTQYF	TGCGCCAGCAGCTTGGCCGGGGGGCGCATCACAGATACGCAGTATTTT
TRBV25-1	TRBJ2-2	TRBD2	.	CASSELTSVYTGELFF	TGTGCCAGCAGTGAACTGACTAGCGTATACACCGGGGAGCTGTTTTTT
TRBV6-1	TRBJ1-4	.	.	CASSVGGEKLFF	TGTGCCAGCAGTGTAGGGGGGGAAAAACTGTTTTTT
TRBV5-1	TRBJ2-7	.	.	CASSFPGDEQYF	TGCGCCAGCAGCTTCCCAGGAGACGAGCAGTACTTC
TRBV6-6	TRBJ2-5	TRBD1	.	CASSYQGAVETQYF	TGTGCCAGCAGTTACCAGGGGGCGGTGGAGACCCAGTACTTC
TRBV11-1	TRBJ2-5	.	.	CASSYGRGGETQYF	TGTGCCAGCAGCTACGGCCGGGGCGGGGAGACCCAGTACTTC
TRBV7-2	TRBJ2-3	.	.	CASSKYREDTQYF	TGTGCCAGCAGCAAGTACAGGGAAGATACGCAGTATTTT
TRBV5-1	TRBJ2-7	.	.	CASSLGGASYEQYF	TGCGCCAGCAGCTTGGGCGGAGCATCCTACGAGCAGTACTTC
TRBV18	TRBJ1-1	.	.	CASSPQGSGTEAFF	TGTGCCAGCTCACCACAGGGCTCGGGCACTGAAGCTTTCTTT
TRBV5-6	TRBJ1-6	.	.	CASSWTRVRNSPLHF	TGTGCCAGCAGCTGGACAAGGGTGAGGAATTCACCCCTCCACTTT
TRBV9	TRBJ2-7	.	once	CASSVDPGAGYEQYF	TGTGCCAGCAGCGTAGATCCGGGAGCGGGCTACGAGCAGTACTTC
TRBV4-1	TRBJ2-7	.	.	CASSQGMSPPDSYEQYF	TGCGCCAGCAGCCAAGGTATGTCCCCTCCAGACTCCTACGAGCAGTACTTC
TRBV6-1	TRBJ2-5	TRBD2	.	CASSDWTSGRVQETQYF	TGTGCCAGCAGTGATTGGACTAGCGGCCGCGTCCAAGAGACCCAGTACTTC
TRBV9	TRBJ1-4	.	.	CASSAIGGKLFF	TGTGCCAGCAGCGCCATTGGGGGAAAACTGTTTTTT
TRBV5-1	TRBJ1-1	.	few	CASRLDGGYTEAFF	TGCGCCAGCAGGTTGGACGGTGGGTACACTGAAGCTTTCTTT
TRBV19	TRBJ1-2	.	.	CASSFGATAGYTF	TGTGCCAGTAGTTTCGGGGCAACAGCTGGCTACACCTTC
TRBV18	TRBJ2-5	.	.	CASSGQETQYF	TGTGCCAGCTCAGGGCAAGAGACCCAGTACTTC
TRBV6-1	TRBJ1-5	.	.	CASSQTPGTQPQHF	TGTGCCAGCAGCCAGACCCCGGGAACTCAGCCCCAGCATTTT
TRBV7-2	TRBJ1-4	.	.	CASTTVAGDEKLFF	TGTGCCAGCACGACGGTCGCTGGAGATGAAAAACTGTTTTTT
TRBV28	TRBJ1-5	.	.	CASSFLLGGRDNQPQHF	TGTGCCAGCAGTTTTCTTTTAGGGGGAAGAGACAATCAGCCCCAGCATTTT
TRBV7-3	TRBJ2-1	.	.	CASSGRVYNEQFF	TGTGCCAGCAGCGGTAGGGTCTACAATGAGCAGTTCTTC
TRBV6-1	TRBJ1-4	.	.	CASSGHRTPLSDEKLFF	TGTGCCAGCAGTGGCCACCGGACCCCACTATCGGATGAAAAACTGTTTTTT
TRBV4-1	TRBJ2-7	TRBD1	.	CASSRGQGDYEQYF	TGCGCCAGCAGCCGCGGACAGGGGGACTACGAGCAGTACTTC